These 9 T cell receptor beta chains were sequenced from one sample in a study of blood T cell repertoires in COVID-19. Clones were read by immunoSEQ multiplex PCR, and TCRdb kept only the in-frame ones, dropping some. Among nearly 400,000 clones listed, roughly 89% were seen once. The sequenced material came from PBMCs or T cells enriched from blood (not recorded which). Every receptor here comes from a woman in her twenties or thirties who had recovered from COVID-19.

This chain's CDR3 is CASSGGGSPLHF. Written as DNA, the CDR3 is TGTGCCAGCAGCGGGGGCGGCTCACCCCTCCACTTT. The rearrangement uses TRBV7-2 and TRBJ1-6; possible D gene TRBD1, 6 bases. The CDR3 contains 12 residues. Per the germline V gene, CDR1 is SGHTA and CDR2 is FQGNSA. V lost 5 bases to trimming and J lost 10 bases, with 9 bases between them.

This clone has only a few counts. This chain connects TRBV9 to TRBJ2-5; TRBD1 matches at 11 bases. This CDR3 contains 15 residues. The germline V gene encodes CDR1 SGDLS and CDR2 YYNGEE. V was pared by 4 bases and J by 2 bases, with 4 bases of the junction left unmatched. The chain's CDR3 is CASSPGTGGQETQYF. The CDR3 nucleotides are TGTGCCAGCAGCCCCGGGACAGGGGGGCAAGAGACCCAGTACTTC.

The chain uses TRBV5-1 and TRBJ1-1; D is perhaps TRBD1 (5 bases). The length of the CDR3 is 16 residues. V was trimmed by 0 bases and J by 6 bases, leaving 18 bases between them. CDR1 is SGHRS and CDR2 is YFSETQ in the germline V gene. The CDR3 spells CASSLAFARVPPEAFF. CDR3 nucleotide sequence: TGCGCCAGCAGCTTGGCGTTTGCCAGGGTACCCCCTGAAGCTTTCTTT. The whole variable domain, filled in from reference TRBV5-1 and TRBJ1-1, reads KAGVTQTPRYLIKTRGQQVTLSCSPISGHRSVSWYQQTPGQGLQFLFEYFSETQRNKGNFPGRFSGRQFSNSRSEMNVSTLELGDSALYLCASSLAFARVPPEAFFGQGTRLTVV.

This clone was seen once. The chain has TRBV7-2 and TRBJ1-1; D not certain. CDR1 and CDR2 from the germline V gene are SGHTA and FQGNSA. Trimming cost V 2 bases and J 0 bases, with 4 bases left between them. The CDR3 has 13 residues. Here the CDR3 reads CASSLPMNTEAFF. As DNA, the CDR3 is TGTGCCAGCAGCTTACCAATGAACACTGAAGCTTTCTTT.

This clone was observed once. The rearrangement links TRBV30 to TRBJ2-3, with a possible D match to TRBD1 (5 bases). The V gene lost 5 bases and the J gene lost 2 bases, with 8 bases spanning the gap. CDR3 size: 12 residues. Germline CDR1 and CDR2: GTSNPN and SVGIG (reference sequence). DNA for the CDR3: TGTGCCTGGGACAGTCTCACAGATACGCAGTATTTT. This gives the protein CAWDSLTDTQYF.

The chain links TRBV7-2 to TRBJ2-1, with TRBD2 as a possible D gene (6 bases). V dropped 3 bases and J dropped 10 bases, with 13 bases sitting between them. Germline V lookup: CDR1 SGHTA, CDR2 FQGNSA. The CDR3 has 13 residues. In DNA, the CDR3 is TGTGCCAGCAGCTTTACTACCGGAGGGGAGCAGTTCTTC. It yields the protein CASSFTTGGEQFF.

J is TRBJ1-5 and V is TRBV3-1 (or the pseudogene TRBV3-2), with 9 bases that match TRBD1. The CDR3 has 15 residues. V lost 0 bases and J lost 9; bases outside the gene matches: 6. Germline CDR1 LGHDT, CDR2 YNNKEL (reference sequence). The CDR3 DNA sequence: TGTGCCAGCAGCCAAGAGATCACAGGGGGCTTGCCCCAGCATTTT. It encodes CASSQEITGGLPQHF.

This chain joins TRBV19 and TRBJ2-2; unclear D gene. This CDR3 comprises 15 residues. Germline V CDR1 and CDR2: LNHDA, SQIVND (reference sequence). V was clipped by 4 bases and J by 2 bases, with 11 bases between them. The CDR3 nucleotides are TGTGCCAGTAGTACTAGGCCCCGTAACACCGGGGAGCTGTTTTTT. Encoded protein: CASSTRPRNTGELFF.

The chain recombines TRBV19 with TRBJ1-1; D is uncertain. V was shortened by 7 bases and J by 1 base, with 10 bases between the two germline ends. Germline V gene sequence: CDR1 LNHDA, CDR2 SQIVND (reference sequence). The CDR3 sequence is 13 residues long. CDR3 region: CASMSQKNTEAFF. CDR3 in DNA: TGTGCCAGTATGTCACAGAAGAACACTGAAGCTTTCTTT.